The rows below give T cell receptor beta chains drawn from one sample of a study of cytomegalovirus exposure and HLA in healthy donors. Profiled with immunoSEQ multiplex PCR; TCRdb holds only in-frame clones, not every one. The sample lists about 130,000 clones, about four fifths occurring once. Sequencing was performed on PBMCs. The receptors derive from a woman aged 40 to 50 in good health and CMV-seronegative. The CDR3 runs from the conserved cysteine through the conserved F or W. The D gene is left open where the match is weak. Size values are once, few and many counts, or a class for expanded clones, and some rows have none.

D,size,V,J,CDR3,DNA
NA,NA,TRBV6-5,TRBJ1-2,CASSAGTLANYGYTF,TGTGCCAGCAGTGCCGGGACACTAGCTAACTATGGCTACACCTTC
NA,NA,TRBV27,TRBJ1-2,CASSLHRDYGYTF,TGTGCCAGCAGTTTGCACAGGGACTATGGCTACACCTTC
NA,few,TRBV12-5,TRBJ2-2,CASGLPPTGELFF,TGTGCTAGTGGTTTGCCCCCTACCGGGGAGCTGTTTTTT
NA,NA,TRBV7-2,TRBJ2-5,CASSLQALQETQYF,TGTGCCAGCAGCTTACAGGCTCTCCAAGAGACCCAGTACTTC
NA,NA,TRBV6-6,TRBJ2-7,CASRQVTYEQYF,TGTGCCAGCAGACAGGTAACCTACGAGCAGTACTTC
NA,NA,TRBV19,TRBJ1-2,CASSMRNRNYGYTF,TGTGCCAGTAGTATGCGGAACAGGAATTATGGCTACACCTTC
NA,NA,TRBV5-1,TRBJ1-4,CASSLGGSTTNEKLFF,TGCGCCAGCAGCTTGGGAGGGAGCACAACTAATGAAAAACTGTTTTTT
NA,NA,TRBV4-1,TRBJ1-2,CASSQGDIPGKDYGYTF,TGCGCCAGCAGCCAAGGAGATATTCCAGGGAAGGACTATGGCTACACCTTC
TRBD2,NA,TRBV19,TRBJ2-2,CASNHMGEGSGELFF,TGTGCCAGTAATCATATGGGGGAGGGGTCCGGGGAGCTGTTTTTT
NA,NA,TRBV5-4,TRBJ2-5,CASSLYRQIQETQYF,TGTGCCAGCAGCTTGTATAGACAGATACAAGAGACCCAGTACTTC
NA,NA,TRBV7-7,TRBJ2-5,CASSLGFQETQYF,TGTGCTAGCAGCTTGGGCTTCCAAGAGACCCAGTACTTC
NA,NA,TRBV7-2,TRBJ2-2,CASSSRLDRSGELFF,TGTGCCAGCAGCTCCAGACTAGACCGGAGCGGGGAGCTGTTTTTT
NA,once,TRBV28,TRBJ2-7,CASRRSYEQYF,TGTGCCAGCAGGAGGTCCTACGAGCAGTACTTC
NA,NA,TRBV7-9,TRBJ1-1,CSSSSRHRNTEAFF,TGTTCCAGCAGCTCGAGACACAGGAACACTGAAGCTTTCTTT
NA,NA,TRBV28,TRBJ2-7,CASSSRLESYEQYF,TGTGCCAGCAGTTCCAGACTAGAGTCCTACGAGCAGTACTTC
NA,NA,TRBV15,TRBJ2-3,CATSRDLGVTSTDTQYF,TGTGCCACCAGCAGAGATCTAGGGGTTACTAGCACAGATACGCAGTATTTT
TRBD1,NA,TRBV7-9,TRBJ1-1,CASSSRDRGPEAFF,TGTGCCAGCAGTTCCCGGGACAGGGGTCCTGAAGCTTTCTTT
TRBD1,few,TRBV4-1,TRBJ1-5,CASSQDLRTGGRPQHF,TGCGCCAGCAGCCAAGATCTCCGGACAGGGGGTAGGCCCCAGCATTTT
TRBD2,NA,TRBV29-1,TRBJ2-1,CSVEDLSGRTQFF,TGCAGCGTTGAAGATCTGAGCGGGAGAACTCAGTTCTTC
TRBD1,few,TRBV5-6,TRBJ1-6,CASSLRSGTGVNSPLHF,TGTGCCAGCAGCTTGAGATCGGGGACAGGGGTCAATTCACCCCTCCACTTT
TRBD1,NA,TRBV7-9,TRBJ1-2,CASSPRDRDGYTF,TGTGCCAGCAGCCCTAGGGACAGAGATGGCTACACCTTC
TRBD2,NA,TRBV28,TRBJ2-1,CASRKTGLAGGNEQFF,TGTGCCAGCAGAAAAACGGGACTAGCGGGAGGTAATGAGCAGTTCTTC
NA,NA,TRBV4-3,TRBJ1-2,CASSSDRNYGYTF,TGCGCCAGCAGCTCAGACAGGAACTATGGCTACACCTTC
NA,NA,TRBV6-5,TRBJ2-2,CASSYQFANTGELFF,TGTGCCAGCAGTTACCAGTTCGCGAACACCGGGGAGCTGTTTTTT
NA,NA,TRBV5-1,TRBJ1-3,CASSFFDRGGSTIYF,TGCGCCAGCAGCTTCTTTGACCGGGGCGGGAGCACCATATATTTT
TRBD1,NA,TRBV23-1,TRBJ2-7,CASSQGTGIEALNEQCF,TGCGCCAGCAGTCAAGGGACAGGCATTGAGGCACTTAACGAGCAGTGCTTC
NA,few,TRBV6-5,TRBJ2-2,CASTKGVNTGELFF,TGTGCCAGCACCAAAGGGGTGAACACCGGGGAGCTGTTTTTT
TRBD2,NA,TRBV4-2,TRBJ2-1,CASTGRERYEQFF,TGTGCCAGCACTGGGCGGGAGCGTTATGAGCAGTTCTTC
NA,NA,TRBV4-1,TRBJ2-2,CASSQDWGRELFF,TGCGCCAGCAGCCAAGATTGGGGCCGGGAGCTGTTTTTT
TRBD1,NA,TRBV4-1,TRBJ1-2,CASSPGGGPGYGYTF,TGCGCCAGCAGCCCGGGAGGGGGCCCGGGCTATGGCTACACCTTC
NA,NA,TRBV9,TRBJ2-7,CASSSAGDWNEQYF,TGTGCCAGCAGCTCAGCGGGTGATTGGAACGAGCAGTACTTC
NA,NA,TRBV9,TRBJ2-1,CASSLGPGVYEQFF,TGTGCCAGCAGCCTCGGACCAGGGGTCTATGAGCAGTTCTTC
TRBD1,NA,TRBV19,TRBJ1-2,CASSIPRTGGSYGYTF,TGTGCCAGTAGTATCCCCAGGACAGGGGGTAGCTATGGCTACACCTTC
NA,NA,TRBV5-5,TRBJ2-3,CASSLYASTDTQYF,TGTGCCAGCAGCTTATACGCGAGCACAGATACGCAGTATTTT
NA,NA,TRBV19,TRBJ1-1,CASSLQGRNTEAFF,TGTGCCAGTAGTTTACAGGGCCGGAACACTGAAGCTTTCTTT
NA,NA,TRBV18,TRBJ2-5,CASSPQQGQETQYF,TGTGCCAGCTCACCACAGCAGGGCCAAGAGACCCAGTACTTC
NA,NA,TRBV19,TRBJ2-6,CASSARDNGANVLTF,TGTGCCAGTAGTGCCCGGGACAATGGGGCCAACGTCCTGACTTTC
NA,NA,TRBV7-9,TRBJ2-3,CASIDLRMPDTQYF,TGTGCCAGCATCGATCTGCGGATGCCAGATACGCAGTATTTT
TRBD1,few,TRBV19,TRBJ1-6,CASSIGPGQGNSPLHF,TGTGCCAGTAGTATAGGCCCGGGACAGGGAAATTCACCCCTCCACTTT
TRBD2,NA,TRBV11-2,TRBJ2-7,CASRRELAGITYEQYF,TGTGCCAGCCGGCGGGAACTAGCGGGAATAACCTACGAGCAGTACTTC
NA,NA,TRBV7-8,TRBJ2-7,CASSPRGGGASYEQYF,TGTGCCAGCAGCCCGAGAGGAGGGGGCGCCTCCTACGAGCAGTACTTC
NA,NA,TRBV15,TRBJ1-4,CATSRDGGTNEKLFF,TGTGCCACCAGCAGAGATGGAGGGACTAATGAAAAACTGTTTTTT
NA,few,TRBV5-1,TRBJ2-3,CASSLEHRDLDTQYF,TGCGCCAGCAGCTTGGAGCACAGGGATTTAGATACGCAGTATTTT
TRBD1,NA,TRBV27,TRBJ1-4,CASSLTGQINEKLFF,TGTGCCAGCAGTTTAACGGGACAGATTAATGAAAAACTGTTTTTT
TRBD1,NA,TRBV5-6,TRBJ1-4,CASSMGPGVGTGPEKLFF,TGTGCCAGCAGCATGGGGCCCGGGGTCGGGACAGGGCCTGAAAAACTGTTTTTT
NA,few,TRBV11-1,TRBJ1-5,CASSLGGENQPQHF,TGTGCCAGCAGCTTAGGGGGGGAGAATCAGCCCCAGCATTTT
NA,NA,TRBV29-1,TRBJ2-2,CSVAQTGGTGELFF,TGCAGCGTTGCTCAGACTGGCGGCACCGGGGAGCTGTTTTTT
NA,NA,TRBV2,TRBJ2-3,CASSVRTGTDTQYF,TGTGCCAGCAGTGTAAGGACTGGCACAGATACGCAGTATTTT
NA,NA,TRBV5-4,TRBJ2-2,CASSLGAGNTGELFF,TGTGCCAGCAGCTTGGGTGCAGGGAACACCGGGGAGCTGTTTTTT
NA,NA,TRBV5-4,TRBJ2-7,CASSLHSSYEQYF,TGTGCCAGCAGTCTGCATAGCTCCTACGAGCAGTACTTC
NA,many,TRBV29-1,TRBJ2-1,CSVALRNEQFF,TGCAGCGTTGCTCTTAGAAATGAGCAGTTCTTC
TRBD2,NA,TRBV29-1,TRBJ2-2,CSGGGGSNTGELFF,TGCAGCGGAGGCGGGGGGTCCAACACCGGGGAGCTGTTTTTT
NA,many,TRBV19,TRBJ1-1,CASRGTIPKAFF,TGTGCCAGCCGAGGGACTATCCCTAAAGCTTTCTTT
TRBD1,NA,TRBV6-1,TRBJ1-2,CASRGGTGDYQGYTF,TGTGCCAGCAGGGGCGGGACAGGGGATTACCAAGGCTACACCTTC
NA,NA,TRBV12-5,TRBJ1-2,CASGLVRQETYGYTF,TGTGCTAGTGGTTTGGTACGACAGGAGACCTATGGCTACACCTTC
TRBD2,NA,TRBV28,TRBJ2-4,CASSPGLADLAKNIQYF,TGTGCCAGCAGCCCCGGACTAGCGGACCTAGCCAAAAACATTCAGTACTTC
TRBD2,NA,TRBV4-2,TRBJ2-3,CASSQGSGGQGTDTQYF,TGTGCCAGCAGCCAAGGTTCGGGGGGGCAGGGCACAGATACGCAGTATTTT